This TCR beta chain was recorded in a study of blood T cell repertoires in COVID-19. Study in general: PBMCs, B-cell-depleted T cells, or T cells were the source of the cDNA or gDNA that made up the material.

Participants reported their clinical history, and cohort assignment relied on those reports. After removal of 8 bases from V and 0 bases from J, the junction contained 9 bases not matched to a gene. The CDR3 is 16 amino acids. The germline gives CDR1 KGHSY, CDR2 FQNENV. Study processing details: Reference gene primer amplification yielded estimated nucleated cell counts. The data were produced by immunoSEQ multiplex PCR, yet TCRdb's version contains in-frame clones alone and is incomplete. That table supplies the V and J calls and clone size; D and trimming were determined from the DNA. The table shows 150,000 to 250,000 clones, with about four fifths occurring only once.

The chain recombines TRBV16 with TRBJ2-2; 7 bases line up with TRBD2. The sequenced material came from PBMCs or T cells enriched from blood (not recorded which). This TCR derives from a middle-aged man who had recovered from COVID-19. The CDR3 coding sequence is TGTGCCAGCGTTTTGGCGGGAGAGTCGAACACCGGGGAGCTGTTTTTT. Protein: CASVLAGESNTGELFF.